One sample yielded the 22 T cell receptor beta chains listed below, sequenced in a study of T-cell memory formation after mild COVID-19. In TCRdb, the 5' RACE reads were re-called with MiXCR into one record per CDR3 protein. The sample holds about 340,000 distinct CDR3 sequences, 15% to 20% seen once. The sequenced sample was PBMCs or a T cell subset sorted from them (not recorded which). All receptors derive from a man between 18 and 29 years old who had mild COVID-19 (a few samples of this study predate the infection). Cell type and time point are not known.

This clonotype has a count of ten or more. J is TRBJ2-1 and V is TRBV7-8; unclear D gene. CDR3 size: 12 residues. Trimming took 1 base from V and 9 from J, leaving 7 bases between them. The germline CDR1 and CDR2 sequences are SGHVS and FQNEAQ. The CDR3: CASSLVGVEQFF. DNA of the CDR3: TGTGCCAGCAGCTTAGTTGGAGTTGAGCAGTTCTTC.

A few counts support this clonotype. This chain uses TRBV7-9 with TRBJ1-6; D not certain. The CDR3 spans 15 residues. Per the germline V gene, CDR1 is SEHNR and CDR2 is FQNEAQ (reference sequence). Trimming removed 1 base at V and 5 bases at J, with 9 bases between. CDR3 sequence (DNA): TGTGCCAGCAGCTTAGTGGGCATTGATAATTCACCCCTCCACTTT. Amino acids: CASSLVGIDNSPLHF.

The rearrangement joins TRBV6-2 or TRBV6-3 to TRBJ2-7; TRBD2 agrees at 8 bases. Looked up from germline, CDR1 is MNHEY and CDR2 is SVGEGT. This CDR3 spans 16 amino acids. The trim removed 5 bases at V and 0 bases at J, leaving 9 bases unmatched. This CDR3 is CASSPLERGLSYEQYV. CDR3 coding DNA: TGTGCCAGCAGTCCCCTGGAGCGGGGGCTCTCCTACGAGCAGTACGTC.

This clonotype has only a few counts. The chain couples TRBV5-4 to TRBJ2-5; the D is unclear. From germline, CDR1 is SGHNT and CDR2 YYREEE (reference sequence). This CDR3 spans 13 amino acids. With 5 bases removed from V and 3 bases from J, the gap between germline ends came to 11 bases. CDR3 nucleotide sequence: TGTGCCAGCAGTTCCGGGTCTGAAGAGACCCAGTACTTC. Translating gives CASSSGSEETQYF.

In this sample, this clonotype turned up many times. The chain employs TRBV6-6 and TRBJ2-3, with 10 bases matching TRBD2. The CDR3 runs to 16 residues. V shed 2 bases and J 2 bases; nucleotides not matched to a gene: 4. Germline V gives CDR1 MNHNY, CDR2 SVGAGI (reference sequence). CDR3 residues: CASSYGLAGVTDTQYF. The CDR3 DNA sequence: TGTGCCAGCAGTTACGGTCTAGCGGGGGTCACAGATACGCAGTATTTT.

The chain employs TRBV7-2 and TRBJ2-3, with 8 bases lining up with TRBD1. Germline V gene lookup returns CDR1 SGHTA and CDR2 FQGNSA. The V and J ends lost 5 bases and 4 bases, in that order; junction bases with no gene match: 14. The CDR3 is made up of 17 amino acids. Written as DNA, the CDR3 is TGTGCCAGCAGCCCAAGACCGACAGGGGTTGTTCCAGATACGCAGTATTTT. Amino acids: CASSPRPTGVVPDTQYF.

The CDR3 here is CAWSVPGLGAFF. The CDR3 nucleotides are TGTGCCTGGAGTGTACCGGGGTTGGGAGCTTTCTTT. V is TRBV30 and J is TRBJ1-1; D is unclear. The CDR3 has 12 amino acids. V shed 0 bases and J shed 10 bases, with 12 bases lying between them. CDR1 is GTSNPN, CDR2 SVGIG, per germline (reference sequence).

This clonotype has just a few counts. V is TRBV20-1 and J is TRBJ1-2; D is unclear. Trimming shortened V by 0 bases and J by 5 bases, and 7 bases separated the two germline ends. CDR3 length equals 12 residues. Germline lookup yields CDR1 DFQATT and CDR2 SNEGSKA (reference sequence). The CDR3 region is CSARDVGYGYTF. The CDR3 DNA sequence: TGCAGTGCTAGAGATGTGGGTTATGGCTACACCTTC.

This rearrangement joins TRBV3-1 to TRBJ2-7; D is unresolved. The germline V gene encodes CDR1 LGHDT and CDR2 YNNKEL (reference sequence). CDR3 length equals 15 residues. The V gene lost 0 bases and the J gene lost 4 bases, with 13 bases spanning the gap. The CDR3 DNA follows: TGTGCCAGCAGCCAAGAAAAAAGCACCGGGTACGAGCAGTACTTC. The encoded protein is CASSQEKSTGYEQYF.

This clonotype was counted at least ten times. This rearrangement joins TRBV4-1 to TRBJ2-1, with 9 bases that match TRBD1. Trimming took 4 bases from V and 6 from J; bases not matched to a gene: 10. The CDR3 sequence is 16 residues long. Germline V gene lookup returns CDR1 MGHRA and CDR2 YSYEKL. CDR3 residues: CASSRTDRGLANEQFF. The CDR3 bases are TGCGCCAGCAGCCGAACGGACAGGGGACTCGCCAATGAGCAGTTCTTC.

This clonotype appeared many times. The chain recombines TRBV10-2 with TRBJ2-3; perhaps TRBD1 as D (5 bases). V dropped 4 bases and J dropped 2 bases, with 7 bases sitting between them. Germline V gene data show CDR1 as WSHSY and CDR2 as SAAADI. CDR3 length equals 13 residues. Written as DNA, the CDR3 is TGCGCCAGCAGTGGACAGCCCACAGATACGCAGTATTTT. This gives the protein CASSGQPTDTQYF.

V and J are TRBV28 and TRBJ2-3; TRBD1 matches at 7 bases. V trimming: 3 bases; J trimming: 1 base; junction bases outside the gene matches: 4. Germline V gene lookup returns CDR1 MDHEN and CDR2 SYDVKM. The CDR3 sequence is 15 residues long. DNA for the CDR3: TGTGCCAGCAGTTTGGACAGGAGTGGCACAGATACGCAGTATTTT. It translates to CASSLDRSGTDTQYF.

This clonotype was picked up a small number of times. The V gene is TRBV5-1, the J gene TRBJ2-5; D remains ambiguous. V dropped 1 base and J dropped 5 bases, with 9 bases sitting between them. The V gene's germline CDR1 is SGHRS and CDR2 YFSETQ. The CDR3 is 13 residues long. The CDR3 region has the DNA TGCGCCAGCAGCTTGAGGGTAGGGGAGACCCAGTACTTC. This encodes CASSLRVGETQYF.

V usage is TRBV12-3 or TRBV12-4 and J usage is TRBJ2-4; D is possibly TRBD2 (5 bases). The CDR3 extends over 15 amino acids. V was trimmed by 4 bases and J by 2 bases, leaving 12 bases between them. CDR3 amino acids: CASSSPGGPKNIQYF. As DNA, the CDR3 is TGTGCCAGCAGTTCTCCCGGCGGGCCCAAAAACATTCAGTACTTC.

This clonotype was observed a few times. The chain is built from TRBV12-3 or TRBV12-4 and TRBJ1-1; TRBD1 matches 7 bases. The J segment lost 6 bases and the V segment lost 3 bases, leaving 7 bases of the junction unmatched. The CDR3 sequence is 14 residues long. CDR3 bases: TGTGCCAGCAGTTTTCAGACAGGGTTCGCTGAAGCTTTCTTT. Translating gives CASSFQTGFAEAFF.

This clonotype was observed many times. This chain links TRBV10-3 with TRBJ1-1, with TRBD1 identical over 7 bases. The CDR3 spans 14 residues. V lost 6 bases to trimming and J lost 0 bases; unmatched junction nucleotides: 4. Germline V lookup: CDR1 ENHRY, CDR2 SYGVKD. The DNA of the CDR3 is TGTGCCATCAGCCGCGGGACAGTGAACACTGAAGCTTTCTTT. Translation gives CAISRGTVNTEAFF.

The V and J genes are TRBV20-1 and TRBJ2-3; D unclear. This CDR3 is built from 8 residues. Germline V gene lookup returns CDR1 DFQATT and CDR2 SNEGSKA (reference sequence). For the CDR3, the DNA is TGCGGGGCAGATACGCAGTATTTT. It is translated as CGADTQYF.

V is TRBV5-1 and J is TRBJ1-3; weak D call: TRBD1 (5 bases). The germline gives CDR1 SGHRS, CDR2 YFSETQ. The CDR3 is 15 amino acids. V lost 0 bases to trimming and J lost 2 bases, with 9 bases between them. The DNA of the CDR3 is TGCGCCAGCAGCTTGGCCCCGGGGGCTGGAAACACCATATATTTT. Amino acid sequence: CASSLAPGAGNTIYF.

V gene TRBV29-1 combines with J gene TRBJ2-5; possibly TRBD1 for D (5 bases). CDR3 length: 13 amino acids. CDR1 and CDR2 (germline): SQVTM, ANQGSEA. Trimming removed 3 bases at V and 4 bases at J, with 12 bases between. The CDR3 spells CSVDLQGRETQYF. CDR3 sequence (DNA): TGCAGCGTTGACTTGCAGGGTAGAGAGACCCAGTACTTC.

Notes on this clonotype: A much larger clone differs by one base, so this may be a read error. V is TRBV7-2 and J is TRBJ2-1; 10 bases align to TRBD1. Germline CDR1 reads SGHTA; CDR2 reads FQGNSA. The V and J ends lost 4 bases and 9 bases, in that order; junction bases with no gene match: 9. The CDR3 sequence is 15 residues long. The CDR3 sequence is CASSSAGQGVGEQFF. CDR3 sequence (DNA): TGTGCCAGCAGCTCAGCCGGACAGGGGGTTGGTGAGCAGTTCTTC.

The chain recombines TRBV6-2 or TRBV6-3 with TRBJ1-5; no clear D. V was pared by 8 bases and J by 5 bases, with 13 bases between. In germline, CDR1 is MNHEY, CDR2 SVGEGT. The CDR3 is 13 amino acids. CDR3 protein: CASANGFYQPQHF. Written as DNA, the CDR3 is TGTGCCAGCGCGAACGGTTTCTATCAGCCCCAGCATTTT.

This clonotype has just a few counts. The chain couples TRBV4-3 to TRBJ1-6; maybe TRBD1 (5 bases). The V gene lost 0 bases and the J gene lost 10 bases, with 10 bases spanning the gap. The germline CDR1 and CDR2 sequences are LGHNA and YSLEER. This CDR3 is built from 14 residues. As DNA, the CDR3 is TGCGCCAGCAGCCAAGATGGGGGGTTCTCACCCCTCCACTTT. The encoded protein is CASSQDGGFSPLHF.